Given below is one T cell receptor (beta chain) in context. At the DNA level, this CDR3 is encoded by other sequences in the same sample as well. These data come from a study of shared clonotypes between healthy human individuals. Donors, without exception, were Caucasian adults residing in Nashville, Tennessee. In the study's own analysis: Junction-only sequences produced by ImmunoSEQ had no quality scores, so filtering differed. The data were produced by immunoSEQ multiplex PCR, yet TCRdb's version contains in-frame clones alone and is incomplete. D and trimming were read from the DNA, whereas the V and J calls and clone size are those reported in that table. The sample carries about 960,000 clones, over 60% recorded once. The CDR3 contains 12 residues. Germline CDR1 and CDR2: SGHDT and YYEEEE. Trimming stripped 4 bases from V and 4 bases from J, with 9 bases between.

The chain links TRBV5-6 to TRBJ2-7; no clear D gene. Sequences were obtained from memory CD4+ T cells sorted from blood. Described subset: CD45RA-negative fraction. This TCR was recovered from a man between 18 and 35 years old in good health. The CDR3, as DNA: TGTGCCAGCAGCCTTGGGGTATACGAGCAGTACTTC. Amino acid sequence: CASSLGVYEQYF.